One sample yielded the 4 T cell receptor beta chains listed below, sequenced in a study of blood T cell repertoires in COVID-19. Measured with immunoSEQ multiplex PCR; TCRdb has only the in-frame clones, and not every one. The profile shows about 250,000 clones, 70% to 85% of them singletons. Sequenced input: peripheral blood. The receptors were gathered from a human donor with COVID-19, enrolled during active disease. The donor label of this sample is uncertain.

The chain uses TRBV5-1 and TRBJ1-1; D perhaps matches TRBD1 (5 bases). Germline V lookup: CDR1 SGHRS, CDR2 YFSETQ. Trimming pared 0 bases from V and 1 base from J, leaving 10 bases between. The CDR3 consists of 15 residues. The CDR3 coding sequence is TGCGCCAGCAGCTTGGCCGTGGGGCGGAACACTGAAGCTTTCTTT. This codes for CASSLAVGRNTEAFF.

V and J are TRBV11-2 and TRBJ2-1; 8 bases agree with TRBD2. The length of the CDR3 is 15 residues. Germline loops: CDR1 SGHAT, CDR2 FQNNGV. V lost 0 bases, J lost 8 bases, and 6 bases stayed unmatched. The CDR3 DNA follows: TGTGCCAGCAGCTTAGATCTCTCTAGCGGGTATGAGCAGTTCTTC. Amino acids: CASSLDLSSGYEQFF.

J is TRBJ1-6 and V is TRBV6-6; 10 nucleotides match TRBD1. V lost 4 bases and J lost 7; bases outside the gene matches: 4. Germline CDR1 MNHNY, CDR2 SVGAGI (reference sequence). This CDR3 contains 15 residues. The CDR3: CASSSSDRGNSPLHF. The CDR3 DNA is TGTGCCAGCAGTTCGTCGGACAGGGGGAATTCACCCCTCCACTTT.

The chain recombines TRBV5-1 with TRBJ2-1; 10 bases are a match to TRBD1. Losses at the gene ends were 4 bases for V and 15 bases for J; bases not matched to a gene: 10. CDR1 and CDR2 (germline): SGHRS, YFSETQ. This CDR3 spans 13 amino acids. The CDR3 is CASSPAGQGFLFF. The CDR3 region has the DNA TGCGCCAGCAGCCCAGCGGGACAGGGGTTTTTGTTCTTC.